This record covers a single T cell receptor beta chain. This sample was included in a study of glioma-infiltrating T cells. As for the study in general: Samples included WHO grade II oligodendrogliomas or astrocytomas and initial-diagnosis grade IV glioblastomas. Before surgery, glioma patients received dexamethasone for at most six days. Approximately 920,000 peripheral T cells were targeted at roughly 4.5- to 11-fold coverage.

V lost 8 bases to trimming and J lost 4 bases; unmatched junction nucleotides: 10. The germline V gene encodes CDR1 MDHEN and CDR2 SYDVKM. This CDR3 is 15 amino acids long. Amplification of TCR alpha and beta CDR3 regions from RNA used iRepertoire nested multiplex PCR. Tissue mRNA or PBMC total RNA, roughly 85-450 ng, went into one-step reverse transcription and amplification. TCRdb independently ran MiXCR on the multiplex PCR reads; one entry per CDR3 protein. The repertoire has more than 350,000 distinct CDR3 sequences, around 38% of them found once; the top ten carry 9.5% to 15%. This receptor was identified in a human donor with low-grade glioma or glioblastoma, undergoing nonglioma brain surgery, or in good health (not recorded which). The rearrangement joins TRBV28 to TRBJ2-7; 11 bases match TRBD2. Sequenced material: glioma tissue, nonneoplastic brain tissue, or PBMCs (not recorded which). The CDR3 protein is CASRPGLAVVYEQYF. The CDR3 DNA is TGTGCCAGCCGTCCGGGACTAGCGGTAGTGTACGAGCAGTACTTC. Filled out from reference TRBV28 and TRBJ2-7, the complete variable domain reads DVKVTQSSRYLVKRTGEKVFLECVQDMDHENMFWYRQDPGLGLRLIYFSYDVKMKEKGDIPEGYSVSREKKERFSLILESASTNQTSMYLCASRPGLAVVYEQYFGPGTRLTVT.